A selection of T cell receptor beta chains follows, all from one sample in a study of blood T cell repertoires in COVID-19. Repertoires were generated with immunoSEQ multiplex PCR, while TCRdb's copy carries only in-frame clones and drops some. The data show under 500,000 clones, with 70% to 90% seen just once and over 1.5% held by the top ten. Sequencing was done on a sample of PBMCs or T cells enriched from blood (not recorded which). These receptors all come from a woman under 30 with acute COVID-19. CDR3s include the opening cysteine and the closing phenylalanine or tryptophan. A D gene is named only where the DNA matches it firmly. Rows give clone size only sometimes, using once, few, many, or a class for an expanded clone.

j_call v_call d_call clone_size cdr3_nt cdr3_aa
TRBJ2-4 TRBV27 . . TGTGCCAGCAGTTTAAAACGTCCCACCCGGGATCTTCTAAACATTCAGTACTTC CASSLKRPTRDLLNIQYF
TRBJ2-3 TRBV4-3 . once TGCGCCAGCAGCGAGGGACTTCTCACAGATACGCAGTATTTT CASSEGLLTDTQYF
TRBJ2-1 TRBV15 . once TGTGCCACCAGACGACGGGGGAATTCAAATGAGCAGTTCTTC CATRRRGNSNEQFF
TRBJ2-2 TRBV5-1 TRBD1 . TGCGCCAGCAGCTTGTCAGGGGGCAGGACCGGGGAGCTGTTTTTT CASSLSGGRTGELFF
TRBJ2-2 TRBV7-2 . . TGTGCCAGCAGCTTAGCCCACTCTAACACCGGGGAGCTGTTTTTT CASSLAHSNTGELFF
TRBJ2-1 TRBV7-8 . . TGTGCCAGCAGCTTAGAACTAGGGAATGAGCAGTTCTTC CASSLELGNEQFF
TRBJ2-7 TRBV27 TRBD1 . TGTGCCAGCAGTTTATCCGGGACAGGATCCTACGAGCAGTACTTC CASSLSGTGSYEQYF
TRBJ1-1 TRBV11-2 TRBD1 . TGTGCCAGCAGCTCTGGACAGGGGGCCTTTAGTGCTTTCTTT CASSSGQGAFSAFF
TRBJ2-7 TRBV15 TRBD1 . TGTGCCACCAGAGAGACGAGACAGGGGGTCTACGAGCAGTACTTC CATRETRQGVYEQYF
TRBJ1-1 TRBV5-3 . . TGTGCCAGAAGCTTGGAATGTGTTCAACCGAGGGCTGAAGCTTTCTTT CARSLECVQPRAEAFF
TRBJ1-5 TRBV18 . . TGTGCCAGCTCACCAATAACAGCCTATAGCAATCAGCCCCAGCATTTT CASSPITAYSNQPQHF
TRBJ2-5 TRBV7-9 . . TGTGCCAGCAGCTTAAGAGGCGGGGTCCAAGAGACCCAGTACTTC CASSLRGGVQETQYF
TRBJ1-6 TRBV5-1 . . TGCGCCAGCAGCCAAATCGGGGAGGGAACACCCCTCCACTTT CASSQIGEGTPLHF
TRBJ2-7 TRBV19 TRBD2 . TGTGCCAGTAGTCCTAGGACTAGCGGGAGCTTCCACGAGCAGTACTTC CASSPRTSGSFHEQYF
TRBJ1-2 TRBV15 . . TGTGCCACCAGCTTTCTGGGAGTGGGTGGCTACACCTTC CATSFLGVGGYTF
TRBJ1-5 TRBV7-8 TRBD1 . TGTGCCAGCAGCCGAGGACAGGGATATCAGCCCCAGCATTTT CASSRGQGYQPQHF
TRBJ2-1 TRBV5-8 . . TGTGCCAGCAGCTTGGGAGTTAATGAGCAGTTCTTC CASSLGVNEQFF
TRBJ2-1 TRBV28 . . TGTGCCAGCAGTCCGATCGGGACTTCCAATGAGCAGTTCTTC CASSPIGTSNEQFF
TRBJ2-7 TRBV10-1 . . TGCGCCAGCAGTGAGTCGAATGGGCAAGAGCAGTACTTC CASSESNGQEQYF
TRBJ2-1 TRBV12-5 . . TGTGCTAGTGCCGCCGGGGCGGGGAATGAGCAGTTCTTC CASAAGAGNEQFF